The 13 T cell receptor beta chains below all came from one sample that was sequenced in a study of blood T cell repertoires in COVID-19 (dated by TCRdb to the early 2020s). The receptor library was made with the immunoSEQ multiplex PCR assay. What TCRdb holds here is the immuneACCESS table cut down to in-frame rearrangements. Part of the clones is not present; checked against another copy, under half of the missing clones reflect an unresolved V gene, and the others are unexplained. The sample profile shows 300,000 to 400,000 clones; approximately 88% of them were found once. In total, the top ten clones hold 1.5% to 2% of the sample. Material for sequencing was peripheral blood. Receptors originate from a woman in her 30s with COVID-19, enrolled during active disease.

This rearrangement joins TRBV5-6 to TRBJ2-2, with D possibly TRBD2 on 5 matching bases. The CDR3 is 16 amino acids. CDR1 is SGHDT, CDR2 YYEEEE, per germline. Trimming took 4 bases from V and 5 from J, leaving 18 bases between them. The CDR3 DNA follows: TGTGCCAGCAGCGTCCCCCCCGGGGAAGGGACCGGGGAGCTGTTTTTT. This gives the protein CASSVPPGEGTGELFF.

The chain links TRBV5-1 to TRBJ1-2; D might be TRBD1 (5 bases). V lost 5 bases and J lost 4, with 18 bases in between. CDR3 length equals 15 residues. The germline V gene encodes CDR1 SGHRS and CDR2 YFSETQ. As DNA, the CDR3 is TGCGCCAGCAGACAGGCGATCACCAATTTCTATGGCTACACCTTC. Residues: CASRQAITNFYGYTF.

CDR3 coding DNA: TGTGCCAGCAGTGAAGCGTTATTCAGGGATTATAGCAATCAGCCCCAGCATTTT. The encoded protein is CASSEALFRDYSNQPQHF. The J gene is TRBJ1-5, the V gene TRBV6-1; D is possibly TRBD1 (5 bases). Germline-derived CDR1 and CDR2 are MNHNS and SASEGT. The CDR3 consists of 18 residues. V was clipped by 0 bases and J by 0 bases, with 15 bases between them.

The genes are TRBV3-1 (or the pseudogene TRBV3-2) and TRBJ2-3; the match to TRBD2 covers 11 bases. Trimming at V came to 5 bases and at J to 0 bases, leaving 7 bases not matched to a gene. Germline-derived CDR1 and CDR2 are LGHDT and YNNKEL (reference sequence). The length of the CDR3 is 17 residues. CDR3 bases: TGTGCCAGCAGCGGGACTAGCGGAAAGTCTAGCACAGATACGCAGTATTTT. Residues: CASSGTSGKSSTDTQYF.

This rearrangement joins TRBV2 to TRBJ1-5; D perhaps matches TRBD1 (6 bases). The V end was cut by 5 bases, the J end by 4 bases, with 9 bases between. The CDR3 consists of 13 residues. Germline-derived CDR1 and CDR2 are SNHLY and FYNNEI. CDR3: CASSRGGNQPQHF. The CDR3 bases are TGTGCCAGCAGTAGGGGGGGGAATCAGCCCCAGCATTTT. Combining the CDR3 with reference TRBV2 and TRBJ1-5 gives the whole variable domain EPEVTQTPSHQVTQMGQEVILRCVPISNHLYFYWYRQILGQKVEFLVSFYNNEISEKSEIFDDQFSVERPDGSNFTLKIRSTKLEDSAMYFCASSRGGNQPQHFGDGTRLSIL.

The chain uses TRBV28 and TRBJ1-2, with TRBD1 identical over 7 bases. The CDR3 spans 12 residues. Looked up from germline, CDR1 is MDHEN and CDR2 is SYDVKM. With 5 bases clipped from V and 3 bases from J, the junction kept 0 bases outside the gene matches. The CDR3 DNA sequence: TGTGCCAGCAGTACAGGGGACTATGGCTACACCTTC. Amino acids: CASSTGDYGYTF.

This clone was seen only a few times. The chain employs TRBV7-2 and TRBJ2-1; 8 positions agree with TRBD1. Germline V CDR1 and CDR2: SGHTA, FQGNSA. V was clipped by 5 bases and J by 5 bases; unmatched bases: 5. The CDR3 length is 14 residues. The CDR3 DNA follows: TGTGCCAGCAGCCAGCAGGGGGCTAACAATGAGCAGTTCTTC. Encoded protein: CASSQQGANNEQFF.

The V and J genes are TRBV10-3 and TRBJ2-3, with TRBD1 matching over 10 bases. The CDR3 is 14 amino acids. The V gene's germline CDR1 is ENHRY and CDR2 SYGVKD. Unmatched junction bases numbered 3, after V lost 6 bases and J lost 3 bases. The CDR3, as DNA: TGTGCCATCAGGGACAGGGGGGTGACAGATACGCAGTATTTT. Protein sequence: CAIRDRGVTDTQYF.

V and J are TRBV5-6 and TRBJ2-3; D gene ambiguous. CDR3 size: 14 residues. Germline assignment: CDR1 SGHDT and CDR2 YYEEEE. V lost 4 bases and J 0 bases, leaving 9 bases between the germline ends. The chain's CDR3 is CASSPSPSTDTQYF. The CDR3 DNA follows: TGTGCCAGCAGCCCTTCTCCTAGCACAGATACGCAGTATTTT.

V usage is TRBV20-1 and J usage is TRBJ1-1, with a tentative D call TRBD1 (5 bases). The CDR3 sequence is 11 residues long. CDR1 and CDR2 from the germline V gene are DFQATT and SNEGSKA (reference sequence). Deletions cut 5 bases from V and 7 bases from J, with 11 bases between. The CDR3 here is CSARGGSEAFF. DNA of the CDR3: TGCAGTGCTCGGGGGGGGAGTGAAGCTTTCTTT.

The chain recombines TRBV7-2 with TRBJ2-3; 11 bases agree with TRBD2. Germline-derived CDR1 and CDR2 are SGHTA and FQGNSA. Trimming removed 2 bases from V and 3 bases from J; junction bases left unmatched: 4. The length of the CDR3 is 16 residues. CDR3 residues: CASSLRLAGPTDTQYF. The CDR3, as DNA: TGTGCCAGCAGCTTAAGACTAGCGGGGCCGACAGATACGCAGTATTTT. Filled out from reference TRBV7-2 and TRBJ2-3, the complete variable domain reads GAGVSQSPSNKVTEKGKDVELRCDPISGHTALYWYRQSLGQGLEFLIYFQGNSAPDKSGLPSDRFSAERTGGSVSTLTIQRTQQEDSAVYLCASSLRLAGPTDTQYFGPGTRLTVL.

The chain joins TRBV12-5 to TRBJ1-4, with no clear D. Trimming took off 0 bases at V and 7 bases at J, with 18 bases between the two ends. Germline V gives CDR1 LGHNT, CDR2 FRNRAP. The CDR3 is 17 residues long. CDR3 DNA sequence: TGTGCTAGTGGTTTGGTAAGAGGCAGCCCTGAGGGTGAAAAACTGTTTTTT. This translates into CASGLVRGSPEGEKLFF.

The chain is built from TRBV6-5 and TRBJ1-1; TRBD1 might be the D (5 bases). Germline CDR1 MNHEY, CDR2 SVGAGI. This CDR3 comprises 13 residues. V was cut by 6 bases and J by 3 bases, with 11 bases left in between. CDR3 region: CASRGGRDTEAFF. DNA for the CDR3: TGTGCCAGCAGGGGGGGGAGAGACACTGAAGCTTTCTTT.